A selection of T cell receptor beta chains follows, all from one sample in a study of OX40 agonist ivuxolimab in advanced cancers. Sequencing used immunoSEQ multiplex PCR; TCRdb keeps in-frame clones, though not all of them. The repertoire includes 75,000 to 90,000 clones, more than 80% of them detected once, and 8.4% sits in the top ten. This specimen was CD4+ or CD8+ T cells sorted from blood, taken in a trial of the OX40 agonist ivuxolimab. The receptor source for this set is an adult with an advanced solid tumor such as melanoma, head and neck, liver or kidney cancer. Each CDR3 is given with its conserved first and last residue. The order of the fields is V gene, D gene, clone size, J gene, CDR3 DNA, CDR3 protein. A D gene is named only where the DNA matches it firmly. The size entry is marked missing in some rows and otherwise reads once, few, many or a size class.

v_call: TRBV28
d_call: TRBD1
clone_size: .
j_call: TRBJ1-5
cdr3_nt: TGTGCCAGCAGTTCCGAAACAGGGGGCGCTGGCAATCAGCCCCAGCATTTT
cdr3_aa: CASSSETGGAGNQPQHF

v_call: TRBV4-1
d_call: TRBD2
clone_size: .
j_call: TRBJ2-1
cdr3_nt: TGCGCCAGCAGCCAAGATCGGAGCGGGAGTGGCAATGAGCAGTTCTTC
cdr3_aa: CASSQDRSGSGNEQFF

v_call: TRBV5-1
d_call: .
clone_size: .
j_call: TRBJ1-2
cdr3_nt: TGCGCCAGCAGCTCCTCTGGGGACTATGGCTACACCTTC
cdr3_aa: CASSSSGDYGYTF

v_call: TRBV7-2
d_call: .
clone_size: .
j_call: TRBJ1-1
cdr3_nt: TGTGCCAGCAGCTTAGGAACGTTACCGAACACTGAAGCTTTCTTT
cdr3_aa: CASSLGTLPNTEAFF

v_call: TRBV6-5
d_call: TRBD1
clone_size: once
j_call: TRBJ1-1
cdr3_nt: TGTGCCAGCAGTTACTCGCGTACAGGGGCTGAAGCTTTCTTT
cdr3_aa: CASSYSRTGAEAFF

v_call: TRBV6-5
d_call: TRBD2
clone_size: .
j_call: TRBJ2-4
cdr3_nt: TGTGCCAGCAGTTACTCGACTAGCGGGCGAAACATTCAGTACTTC
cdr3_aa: CASSYSTSGRNIQYF

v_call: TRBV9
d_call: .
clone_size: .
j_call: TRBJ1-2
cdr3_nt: TGTGCCAGCAGCGGTTTGGAGTCCTCCCCCTCCTACACCTTC
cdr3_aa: CASSGLESSPSYTF

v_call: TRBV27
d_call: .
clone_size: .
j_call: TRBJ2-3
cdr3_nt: TGTGCCAGCAGTTTATGGGCAGAGACAGATACGCAGTATTTT
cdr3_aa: CASSLWAETDTQYF

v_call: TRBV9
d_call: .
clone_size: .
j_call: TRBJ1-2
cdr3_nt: TGTGCCAGAGCGGACCTCCATGGCTACACCTTC
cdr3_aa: CARADLHGYTF

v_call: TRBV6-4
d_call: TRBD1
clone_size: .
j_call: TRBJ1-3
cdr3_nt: TGTGCCAGCAGTGAGCAGGGGGCGCGAGGCACCATATATTTT
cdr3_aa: CASSEQGARGTIYF

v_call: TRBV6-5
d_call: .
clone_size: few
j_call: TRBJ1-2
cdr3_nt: TGTGCCAGCAGTTACTCCCTACTATATGGCTACACCTTC
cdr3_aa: CASSYSLLYGYTF

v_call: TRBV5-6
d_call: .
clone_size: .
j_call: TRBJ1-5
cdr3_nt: TGTGCCAGCAGCTTGGCCACGGCAAGCAATCAGCCCCAGCATTTT
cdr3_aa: CASSLATASNQPQHF

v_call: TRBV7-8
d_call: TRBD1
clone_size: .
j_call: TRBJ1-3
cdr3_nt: TGTGCCAGCAGGGATTCGGACAGGGCTGGAAACACCATATATTTT
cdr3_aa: CASRDSDRAGNTIYF

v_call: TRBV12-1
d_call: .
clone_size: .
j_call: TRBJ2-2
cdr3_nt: TGTGCCAGCAGCTTTGAGACTCGGAACACCGGGGAGCTGTTTTTT
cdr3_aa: CASSFETRNTGELFF

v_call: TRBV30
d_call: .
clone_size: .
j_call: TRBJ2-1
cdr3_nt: TGTGCCTGGGGGGAAGGGGGGAGTCCAAATGAGCAGTTCTTC
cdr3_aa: CAWGEGGSPNEQFF

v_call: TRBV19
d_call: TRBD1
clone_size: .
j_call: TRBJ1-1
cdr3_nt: TGTGCCAGTAGGAACCCAAGGACAGGCTACACAGGGGACACTGAAGCTTTCTTT
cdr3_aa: CASRNPRTGYTGDTEAFF

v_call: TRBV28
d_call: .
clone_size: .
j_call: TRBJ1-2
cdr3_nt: TGTGCCAGTACCCTAGGTATTACCTATGGCTACACCTTC
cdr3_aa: CASTLGITYGYTF

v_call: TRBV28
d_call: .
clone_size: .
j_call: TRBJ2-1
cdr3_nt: TGTGCCGTGGGCAGGGGATCCTACAATGAGCAGTTCTTC
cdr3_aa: CAVGRGSYNEQFF

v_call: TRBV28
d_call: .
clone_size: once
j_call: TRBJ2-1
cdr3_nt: TGTGCCAGCAGTTTCTTTTCCCCCAGCAATGAGCAGTTCTTC
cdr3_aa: CASSFFSPSNEQFF

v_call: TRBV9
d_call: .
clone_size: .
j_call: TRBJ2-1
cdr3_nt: TGTGCCAGCAGCGTAGAAGGACATGAGCAGTTCTTC
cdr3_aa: CASSVEGHEQFF

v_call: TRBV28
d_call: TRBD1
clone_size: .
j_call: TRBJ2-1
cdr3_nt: TGTGCCAGCAGTTCTACAGGGGGCGATGAGCAGTTCTTC
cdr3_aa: CASSSTGGDEQFF

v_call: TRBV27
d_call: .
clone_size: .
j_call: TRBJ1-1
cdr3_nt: TGTGCCAGCGCCTCAACAGGGTATGGCACTGAAGCTTTCTTT
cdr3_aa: CASASTGYGTEAFF

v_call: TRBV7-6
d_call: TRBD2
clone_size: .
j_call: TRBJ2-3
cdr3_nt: TGTGCCAGCAGCTTATTAGTTGGCGGGAGGGCGGCAGATACGCAGTATTTT
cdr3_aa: CASSLLVGGRAADTQYF

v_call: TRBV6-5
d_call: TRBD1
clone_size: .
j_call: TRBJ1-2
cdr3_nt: TGTGCCAGCAGTCAGACAGGGTTCTATGGCTACACCTTC
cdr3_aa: CASSQTGFYGYTF

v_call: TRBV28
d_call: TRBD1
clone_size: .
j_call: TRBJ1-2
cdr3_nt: TGTGCCAGCAGCAAGGACAGGGGGCCCTATGGCTACACCTTC
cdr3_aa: CASSKDRGPYGYTF

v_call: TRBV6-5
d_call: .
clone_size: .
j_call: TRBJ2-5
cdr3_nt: TGTGCCAGCAGTTACTTGGAGGAGGGGACCCAGTACTTC
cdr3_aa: CASSYLEEGTQYF

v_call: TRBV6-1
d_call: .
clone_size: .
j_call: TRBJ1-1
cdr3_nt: TGTGCCAGCAGTCTCGACATTTCCCCCACTGAAGCTTTCTTT
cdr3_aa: CASSLDISPTEAFF

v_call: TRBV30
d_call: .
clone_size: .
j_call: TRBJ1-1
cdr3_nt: TGTGCCTGGAGCGGGGGAAGTTCCACTGAAGCTTTCTTT
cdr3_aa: CAWSGGSSTEAFF

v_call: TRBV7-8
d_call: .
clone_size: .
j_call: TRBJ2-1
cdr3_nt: TGTGCCAGCAGCTTATTCGGTCAGGGCAATGAGCAGTTCTTC
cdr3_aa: CASSLFGQGNEQFF

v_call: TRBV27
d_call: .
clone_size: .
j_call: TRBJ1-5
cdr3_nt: TGTGCCAGCAGTTTAGGGGCAGGTTATAGCAATCAGCCCCAGCATTTT
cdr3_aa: CASSLGAGYSNQPQHF

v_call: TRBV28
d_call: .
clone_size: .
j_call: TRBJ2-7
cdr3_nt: TGTGCCAGCAGTTTCTCCAGCCCCCCGGACGAGCAGTACTTC
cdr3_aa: CASSFSSPPDEQYF

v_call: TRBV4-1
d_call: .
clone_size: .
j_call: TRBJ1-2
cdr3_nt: TGCGCCAGCAGCCAAGATCCGACCAACTATGGCTACACCTTC
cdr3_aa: CASSQDPTNYGYTF

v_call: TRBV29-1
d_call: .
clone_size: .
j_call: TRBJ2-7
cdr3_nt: TGCAGCGTTGGGGGTGGCTCCTACGAGCAGTACTTC
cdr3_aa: CSVGGGSYEQYF

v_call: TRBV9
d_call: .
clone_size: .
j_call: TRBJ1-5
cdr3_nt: TGTGCCAGCAGCTCTGGGCGGTTCGGCAATCAGCCCCAGCATTTT
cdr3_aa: CASSSGRFGNQPQHF

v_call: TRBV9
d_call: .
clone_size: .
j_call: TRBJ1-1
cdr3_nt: TGTGCCAGCAGCGTAGGTCAAGGGACGGCTTTCTTT
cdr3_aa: CASSVGQGTAFF

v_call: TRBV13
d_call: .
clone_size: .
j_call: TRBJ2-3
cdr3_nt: TGTGCCAGCAGGTCCACAGATACGCAGTATTTT
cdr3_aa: CASRSTDTQYF

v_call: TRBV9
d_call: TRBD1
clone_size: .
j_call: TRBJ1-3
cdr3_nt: TGTGCCAGCAGCTTTCACGACAGGGGATTCTCTGGAAACACCATATATTTT
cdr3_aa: CASSFHDRGFSGNTIYF

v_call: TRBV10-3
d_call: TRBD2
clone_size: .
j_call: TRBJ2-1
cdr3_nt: TGTGCCATCAGGGGGACTAGCGGGAGCAAGGGGTACAATGAGCAGTTCTTC
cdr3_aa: CAIRGTSGSKGYNEQFF

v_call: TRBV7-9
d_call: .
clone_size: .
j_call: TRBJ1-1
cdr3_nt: TGTGCCAGCAGCTTAGCTGGCAGCGGACTCGCTGAAGCTTTCTTT
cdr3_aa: CASSLAGSGLAEAFF

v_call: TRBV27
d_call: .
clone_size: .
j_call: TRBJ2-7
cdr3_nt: TGTGCCAGCAGTCAAAACTCCTACGAGCAGTACTTC
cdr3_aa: CASSQNSYEQYF

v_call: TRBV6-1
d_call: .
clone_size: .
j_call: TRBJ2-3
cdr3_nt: TGTGCCAGCAGTGGTTTAGGAAGCGCAGATACGCAGTATTTT
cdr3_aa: CASSGLGSADTQYF

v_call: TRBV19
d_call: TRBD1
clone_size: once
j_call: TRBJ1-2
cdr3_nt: TGTGCCAGTAGTATCGACAGGGAGAGCTATGGCTACACCTTC
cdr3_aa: CASSIDRESYGYTF